This TCR beta chain is from a study of patients and donors after allogeneic stem cell transplantation. Germline CDR1 and CDR2: SGHKS and YYEKEE (reference sequence). Trimming left V 1 base short and J 6 bases short, with 14 bases between. There are 15 residues in the CDR3. In TCRdb, the RT-PCR reads were re-called with MiXCR into one record per CDR3 protein. Of hundreds of thousands of distinct CDR3 sequences in the sample, 16% were seen once. The sample taken for sequencing was blood, either unsorted or a sorted T cell fraction (not recorded which). V and J are TRBV5-5 and TRBJ2-1; possibly TRBD1 for D (5 bases). This TCR was recovered from a human donor who was either an allogeneic HSCT recipient or a stem cell or donor lymphocyte infusion donor (not recorded which). It is not recorded whose cells these are; they may come from a transplant donor. In DNA, the CDR3 is TGTGCCAGCAGCTTGATGACAGTTCAGGTCAATGAGCAGTTCTTC. Amino acid sequence: CASSLMTVQVNEQFF.